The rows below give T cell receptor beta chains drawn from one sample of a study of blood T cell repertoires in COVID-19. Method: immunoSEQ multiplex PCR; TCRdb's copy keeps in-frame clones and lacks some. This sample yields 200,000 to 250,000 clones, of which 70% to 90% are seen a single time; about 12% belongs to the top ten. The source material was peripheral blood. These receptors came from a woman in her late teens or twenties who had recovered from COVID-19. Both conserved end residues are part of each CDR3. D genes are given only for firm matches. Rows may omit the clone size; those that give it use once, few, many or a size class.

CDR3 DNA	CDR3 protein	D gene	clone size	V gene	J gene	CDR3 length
TGCGCCAGCAGCTTGTTAAGTTACGGTTCTGGAAACACCATATATTTT	CASSLLSYGSGNTIYF	.	.	TRBV5-1	TRBJ1-3	16
TGTGCCAGCAGTACCCTCGGTGGCACTGAAGCTTTCTTT	CASSTLGGTEAFF	.	.	TRBV25-1	TRBJ1-1	13
TGTGCCAGCTGGACCAGGGGTATGAACACTGAAGCTTTCTTT	CASWTRGMNTEAFF	.	.	TRBV19	TRBJ1-1	14
TGTGCCAGCAGTTTGACTAGCGGGAGTGTAAATGAGCAGTTCTTC	CASSLTSGSVNEQFF	TRBD2	.	TRBV25-1	TRBJ2-1	15
TGTGCCAGCAGTGACGTACGCGGGAGTAATAGCGGGGAGCTGTTTTTT	CASSDVRGSNSGELFF	TRBD2	.	TRBV2	TRBJ2-2	16
TGTGCCAGCAGTGGGAGGGGGGCGCTCACTGAAGCTTTCTTT	CASSGRGALTEAFF	.	.	TRBV5-4	TRBJ1-1	14
TGCGCCAGCAGCCAAGCTGCCCAGGGAGGAGAGCAGTACTTC	CASSQAAQGGEQYF	.	once	TRBV4-3	TRBJ2-7	14
TGTGCCAGCAGCCAAGCAGGGGTTGGTAATCAGCCCCAGCATTTT	CASSQAGVGNQPQHF	.	.	TRBV3-1/TRBV3-2	TRBJ1-5	15
TGTGCCAGCAGCGCCGGGACTAGCGGGAGGTACGAGCAGTACTTC	CASSAGTSGRYEQYF	TRBD2	.	TRBV11-1	TRBJ2-7	15
TGTGCTAGTGGTTTGACGACTAGCGGGAGCTCCTACGAGCAGTACTTC	CASGLTTSGSSYEQYF	TRBD2	few	TRBV12-5	TRBJ2-7	16
TGTGCCAGTAGTTCGTTAGGTAGGGACACCGAGGGCAACTATGGCTACACCTTC	CASSSLGRDTEGNYGYTF	.	.	TRBV19	TRBJ1-2	18
TGTGCCAGCAGCCCGGGGACAGTTCACTCTGGGGCCAACGTCCTGACTTTC	CASSPGTVHSGANVLTF	TRBD1	once	TRBV9	TRBJ2-6	17
TGTGCCAGCAGTCCCCGAGAGGCCGGGGAGCTGTTTTTT	CASSPREAGELFF	.	.	TRBV27	TRBJ2-2	13
TGTGCCAGCAGCCACCAGGTTCCGAGGGGGCTTGGCTACACCTTC	CASSHQVPRGLGYTF	TRBD1	.	TRBV6-6	TRBJ1-2	15
TGTGCCAGCAGCTTAGAGCGGGGAAGCACAGATACGCAGTATTTT	CASSLERGSTDTQYF	TRBD2	.	TRBV7-3	TRBJ2-3	15
TGTGCCAGCACCCCCGGGACTAGCGGATACGAGCAGTACTTC	CASTPGTSGYEQYF	TRBD2	once	TRBV7-2	TRBJ2-7	14